Below, one T cell receptor (beta chain) is given with its context. Looked up from germline, CDR1 is SQVTM and CDR2 is ANQGSEA. There are 16 residues in the CDR3. Deletions cut 0 bases from V and 2 bases from J, with 16 bases between. Researchers took RNA transcripts and amplified the TCR beta CDR3 regions from them. Initially, a first-round RT-PCR of the TCR CDR3 employed the HTBI primer set. TCRdb fed the multiplex PCR reads into MiXCR, producing one record per CDR3 protein. The sample consists of about 420,000 distinct CDR3 sequences, approximately 14% of them appearing once. This entry comes from a study of T cells in Graves' hyperthyroidism and ophthalmopathy. Study-wide background: Peripheral blood collection took place at initial diagnosis, before any treatment.

The sequenced material came from blood. This chain uses TRBV29-1 with TRBJ1-2; the D is unclear. This receptor was obtained from a woman between 18 and 29 years old with Graves' hyperthyroidism. The CDR3 DNA sequence: TGCAGCGTTGAAGATTCCTGGGAAATCCAGAACTATGGCTACACCTTC. This sequence encodes CSVEDSWEIQNYGYTF. The whole variable domain, filled in from reference TRBV29-1 and TRBJ1-2, reads SAVISQKPSRDICQRGTSLTIQCQVDSQVTMMFWYRQQPGQSLTLIATANQGSEATYESGFVIDKFPISRPNLTFSTLTVSNMSPEDSSIYLCSVEDSWEIQNYGYTFGSGTRLTVV.